The 10 T cell receptor beta chains below all came from one sample that was sequenced in a study of cytomegalovirus exposure and HLA in healthy donors. Use of 60 Vbeta and 13 Jbeta primers characterized the PCR. TCRdb's copy holds only in-frame clones and misses some; the assay was immunoSEQ multiplex PCR. Found here are roughly 150,000 clones, 76% of them singletons; the top ten hold 2.5% to 3.5%. The sample taken for sequencing was PBMCs. Every receptor here comes from a male donor in good health and CMV-seronegative.

This rearrangement joins TRBV2 to TRBJ2-1, with TRBD2 identical over 14 bases. Germline assignment: CDR1 SNHLY and CDR2 FYNNEI. V lost 4 bases to trimming and J lost 9 bases; unmatched junction nucleotides: 5. The CDR3 is 15 residues long. This chain's CDR3 is CASSGTSGRISEQFF. CDR3 nucleotide sequence: TGTGCCAGCAGTGGGACTAGCGGGAGGATTAGTGAGCAGTTCTTC.

The genes are TRBV7-2 and TRBJ2-3, with D perhaps matching TRBD1 (6 bases). The germline CDR1 and CDR2 sequences are SGHTA and FQGNSA. V was clipped by 1 base and J by 0 bases, with 8 bases between them. The CDR3 length is 15 residues. The CDR3 DNA reads as TGTGCCAGCAGCTTAGACAGGGCTAGCACAGATACGCAGTATTTT. Residues: CASSLDRASTDTQYF.

The chain uses TRBV28 and TRBJ2-7; TRBD2 might be the D (5 bases). CDR3 length: 16 amino acids. Trimming took off 4 bases at V and 0 bases at J, with 16 bases between the two ends. Germline V lookup: CDR1 MDHEN, CDR2 SYDVKM. This CDR3 reads CASSSSDGEISYEQYF. The CDR3, as DNA: TGTGCCAGCAGTTCATCGGACGGGGAGATCTCCTACGAGCAGTACTTC.

The chain joins TRBV6-5 to TRBJ2-7; perhaps TRBD2 as D (6 bases). The CDR3 totals 15 residues. Germline CDR1 MNHEY, CDR2 SVGAGI. Trimming cost V 6 bases and J 5 bases, with 20 bases left between them. The CDR3 coding sequence is TGTGCCAGCAGCCAACTAGCTGGGGCTCGCGACGAGCAGTACTTC. It yields the protein CASSQLAGARDEQYF.

The V and J genes are TRBV28 and TRBJ1-6; 7 nucleotides line up with TRBD1. Trimming cost V 5 bases and J 14 bases; bases outside gene matches: 12. CDR3 length: 14 residues. Per germline, CDR1 MDHEN and CDR2 SYDVKM. CDR3 bases: TGTGCCAGCAGTCCAGAAAGACAGGGTGTGACCCTCCACTTT. Its protein product is CASSPERQGVTLHF.

This chain uses TRBV30 with TRBJ2-1; the D gene is possibly TRBD2 (6 bases). This CDR3 spans 13 amino acids. V gave up 5 bases and J gave up 4 bases, with 12 bases separating them. CDR1 and CDR2 from the germline V gene are GTSNPN and SVGIG (reference sequence). CDR3 in DNA: TGTGCCTGGTCGGCGGGGTTTTACAATGAGCAGTTCTTC. This sequence encodes CAWSAGFYNEQFF. The full variable domain, completed using reference TRBV30 and TRBJ2-1, is SQTIHQWPATLVQPVGSPLSLECTVEGTSNPNLYWYRQAAGRGLQLLFYSVGIGQISSEVPQNLSASRPQDRQFILSSKKLLLSDSGFYLCAWSAGFYNEQFFGPGTRLTVL.

The chain has TRBV5-1 and TRBJ2-1, with 13 bases fitting TRBD2. Germline CDR1 and CDR2: SGHRS and YFSETQ. The CDR3 length is 18 residues. Unmatched junction bases numbered 11, after V lost 4 bases and J lost 4 bases. The CDR3: CASSTGTSGTTRYNEQFF. In DNA form, the CDR3 reads TGCGCCAGCAGCACCGGGACTAGCGGGACAACCAGGTACAATGAGCAGTTCTTC.

The rearrangement joins TRBV2 to TRBJ1-1, with TRBD1 matching over 8 bases. Losses at the gene ends were 3 bases for V and 8 bases for J; bases not matched to a gene: 11. The germline CDR1 and CDR2 sequences are SNHLY and FYNNEI. This CDR3 contains 15 residues. The CDR3 DNA follows: TGTGCCAGCAGTGACCCGCAGGGGGCGCACCCCGAAGCTTTCTTT. This gives the protein CASSDPQGAHPEAFF.

V usage is TRBV28 and J usage is TRBJ2-5; D gene unclear. The closer fit of TRBJ2-7 to the DNA end suggests the J call may be wrong. Germline assignment: CDR1 MDHEN and CDR2 SYDVKM. The CDR3 has 13 residues. This CDR3 reads CASSFPRGYEQYF. CDR3 DNA sequence: TGTGCCAGCAGTTTCCCCAGAGGATACGAGCAGTACTTC.

The chain links TRBV4-3 to TRBJ2-1; tentative D call: TRBD2 (6 bases). This CDR3 spans 16 amino acids. Looked up from germline, CDR1 is LGHNA and CDR2 is YSLEER. V dropped 0 bases and J dropped 0 bases, with 9 bases sitting between them. This CDR3 is CASSQEEGSSYNEQFF. DNA of the CDR3: TGCGCCAGCAGCCAAGAGGAGGGAAGCTCCTACAATGAGCAGTTCTTC.